The 2 T cell receptor beta chains below come from one sample, sequenced in a study of identical twins. A single record per CDR3 protein comes from TCRdb applying MiXCR to the 5' RACE reads. The sample shows around 160,000 distinct CDR3 sequences, 3.5% of them seen only once. Sequencing input: memory T cells sorted from blood. These receptor sequences come from a man between 18 and 29 years old in good health.

This clonotype was picked up many times. V and J are TRBV7-3 and TRBJ2-1; D ambiguous. CDR3 length equals 13 residues. From germline, CDR1 is SGHTA and CDR2 FQGTGA. Trimming stripped 4 bases from V and 6 bases from J, with 10 bases between. The CDR3 here is CASSSIAVNEQFF. Here the CDR3 DNA reads TGTGCCAGCAGCTCCATAGCAGTCAATGAGCAGTTCTTC.

This clonotype was seen ten or more times. The chain employs TRBV11-2 and TRBJ2-2; TRBD2 agrees at 7 bases. Germline-derived CDR1 and CDR2 are SGHAT and FQNNGV. The CDR3 is made up of 16 amino acids. The V segment lost 5 bases and the J segment 3 bases; nucleotides outside the gene matches: 9. The CDR3 spells CASSRTGRQDTGELFF. DNA of the CDR3: TGTGCCAGCAGCCGTACCGGGAGGCAGGACACCGGGGAGCTGTTTTTT.